This TCR beta chain appears in the sequencing data of a study of chemoradiotherapy in HPV16-positive cancers. Study context: Candidate HPV-specific T-cell clones and common TCR motifs came from functional assays in a couple of HPV16-positive patients.

Findings of the study overall: HPV-specific T cells were functionally defined from only a couple of HPV16-positive patients. Better recurrence-free survival went with HPV-responsive T-cell expansion in HPV16-positive patients.

Over chemoradiotherapy, repertoires were sampled more than once. CDR1 SGHRS and CDR2 YFSETQ come from the germline V gene. The length of the CDR3 is 16 residues. Trimming pared 0 bases from V and 0 bases from J, leaving 9 bases between. About this clone itself: Its antigen remains unknown.

Generated by immunoSEQ multiplex PCR, the TCRdb table keeps only in-frame clones and is missing some. The sample includes tens of thousands of clones, around nine tenths seen only once; the top ten take about a fifth. The chain uses TRBV5-1 and TRBJ1-4; no definite D call. The sequences come from blood, collected from a patient who underwent chemoradiotherapy. This TCR was sampled from a human donor with HPV-associated anogenital cancer. CDR3 amino acids: CASSLAGLATNEKLFF. In DNA form, the CDR3 reads TGCGCCAGCAGCTTGGCCGGGTTAGCAACTAATGAAAAACTGTTTTTT.